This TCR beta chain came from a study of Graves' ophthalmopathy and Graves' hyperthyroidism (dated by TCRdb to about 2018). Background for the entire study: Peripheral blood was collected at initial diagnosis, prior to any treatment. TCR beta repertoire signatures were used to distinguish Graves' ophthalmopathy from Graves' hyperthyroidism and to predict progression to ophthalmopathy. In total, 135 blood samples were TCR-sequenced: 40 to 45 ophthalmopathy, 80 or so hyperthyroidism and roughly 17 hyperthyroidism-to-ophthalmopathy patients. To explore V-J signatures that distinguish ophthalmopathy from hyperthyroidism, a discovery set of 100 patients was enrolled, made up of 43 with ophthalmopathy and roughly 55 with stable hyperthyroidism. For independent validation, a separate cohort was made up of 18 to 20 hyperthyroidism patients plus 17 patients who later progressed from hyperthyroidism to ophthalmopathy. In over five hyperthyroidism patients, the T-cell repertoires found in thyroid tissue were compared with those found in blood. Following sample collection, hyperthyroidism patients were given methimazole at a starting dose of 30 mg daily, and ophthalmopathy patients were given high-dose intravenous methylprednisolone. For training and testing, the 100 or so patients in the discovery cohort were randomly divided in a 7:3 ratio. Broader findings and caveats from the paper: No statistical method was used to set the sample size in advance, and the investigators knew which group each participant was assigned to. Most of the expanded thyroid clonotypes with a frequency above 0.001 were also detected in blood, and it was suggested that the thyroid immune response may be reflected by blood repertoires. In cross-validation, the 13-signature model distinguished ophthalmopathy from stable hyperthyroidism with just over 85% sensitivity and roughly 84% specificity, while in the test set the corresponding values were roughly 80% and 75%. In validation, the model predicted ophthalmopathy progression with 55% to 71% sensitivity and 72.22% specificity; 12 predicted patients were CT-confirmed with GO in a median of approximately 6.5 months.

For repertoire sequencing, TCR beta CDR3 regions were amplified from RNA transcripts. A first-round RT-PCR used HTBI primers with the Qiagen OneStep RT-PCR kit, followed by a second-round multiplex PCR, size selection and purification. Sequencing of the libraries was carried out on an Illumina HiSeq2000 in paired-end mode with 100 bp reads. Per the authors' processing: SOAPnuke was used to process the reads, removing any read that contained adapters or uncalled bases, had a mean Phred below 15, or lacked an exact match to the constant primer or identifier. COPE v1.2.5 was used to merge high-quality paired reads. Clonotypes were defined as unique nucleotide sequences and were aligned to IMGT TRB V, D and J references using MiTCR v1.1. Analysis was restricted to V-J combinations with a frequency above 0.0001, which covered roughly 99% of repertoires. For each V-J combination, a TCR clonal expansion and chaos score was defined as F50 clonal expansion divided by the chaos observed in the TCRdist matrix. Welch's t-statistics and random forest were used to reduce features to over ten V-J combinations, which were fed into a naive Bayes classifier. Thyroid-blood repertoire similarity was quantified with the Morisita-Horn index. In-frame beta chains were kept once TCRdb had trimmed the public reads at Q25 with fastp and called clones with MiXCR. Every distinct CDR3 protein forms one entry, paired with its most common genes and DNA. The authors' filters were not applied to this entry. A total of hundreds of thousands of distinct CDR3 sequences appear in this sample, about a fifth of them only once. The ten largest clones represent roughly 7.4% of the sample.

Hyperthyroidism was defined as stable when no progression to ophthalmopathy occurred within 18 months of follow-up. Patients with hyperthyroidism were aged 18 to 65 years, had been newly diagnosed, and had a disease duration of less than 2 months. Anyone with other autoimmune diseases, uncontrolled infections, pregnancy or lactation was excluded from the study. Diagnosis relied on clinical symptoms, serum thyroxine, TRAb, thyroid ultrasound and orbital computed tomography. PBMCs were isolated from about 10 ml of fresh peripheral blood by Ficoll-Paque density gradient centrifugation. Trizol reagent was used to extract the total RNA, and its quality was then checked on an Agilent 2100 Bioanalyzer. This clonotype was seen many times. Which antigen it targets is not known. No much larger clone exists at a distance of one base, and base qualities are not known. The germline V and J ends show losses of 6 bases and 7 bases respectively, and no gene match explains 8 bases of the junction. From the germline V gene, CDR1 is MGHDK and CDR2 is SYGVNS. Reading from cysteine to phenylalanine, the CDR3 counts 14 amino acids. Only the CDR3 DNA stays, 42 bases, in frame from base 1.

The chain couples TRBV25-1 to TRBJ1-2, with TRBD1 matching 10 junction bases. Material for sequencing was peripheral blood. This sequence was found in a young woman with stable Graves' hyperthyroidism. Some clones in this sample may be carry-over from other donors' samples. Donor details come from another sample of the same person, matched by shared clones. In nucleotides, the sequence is TGTGCCAGCAGCCCTGACAGGGGGCCGCGTGGCTACACCTTC. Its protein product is CASSPDRGPRGYTF.